The entry below describes one T cell receptor beta chain. Donors had no recently reported acute infections or vaccinations and were HIV-negative. Deep-level settings were used for running the assay. Clones were sequenced by immunoSEQ multiplex PCR, and TCRdb holds only the in-frame ones, with some missing. The sample lists approximately 500,000 clones, 90% to 96% occurring once. This sample is part of a study of shared clonotypes between healthy human individuals. This TCR was recovered from a woman aged 25 to 45 in good health. Sequenced material: naive CD4+ T cells sorted from blood. Regarding subset: CD45RA+ positively selected.

In nucleotides, the CDR3 is TGTGCCAGCAGTGGGAGCGGGAGGAATGAGCAGTTCTTC. It yields the protein CASSGSGRNEQFF. The chain joins TRBV2 to TRBJ2-1; TRBD2 agrees at 9 bases. This CDR3 region has 13 residues. Germline values: CDR1 SNHLY, CDR2 FYNNEI. Trimming at V came to 4 bases and at J to 7 bases, leaving 2 bases not matched to a gene. The entire variable domain, with the rest obtained from reference TRBV2 and TRBJ2-1, is as follows: EPEVTQTPSHQVTQMGQEVILRCVPISNHLYFYWYRQILGQKVEFLVSFYNNEISEKSEIFDDQFSVERPDGSNFTLKIRSTKLEDSAMYFCASSGSGRNEQFFGPGTRLTVL.